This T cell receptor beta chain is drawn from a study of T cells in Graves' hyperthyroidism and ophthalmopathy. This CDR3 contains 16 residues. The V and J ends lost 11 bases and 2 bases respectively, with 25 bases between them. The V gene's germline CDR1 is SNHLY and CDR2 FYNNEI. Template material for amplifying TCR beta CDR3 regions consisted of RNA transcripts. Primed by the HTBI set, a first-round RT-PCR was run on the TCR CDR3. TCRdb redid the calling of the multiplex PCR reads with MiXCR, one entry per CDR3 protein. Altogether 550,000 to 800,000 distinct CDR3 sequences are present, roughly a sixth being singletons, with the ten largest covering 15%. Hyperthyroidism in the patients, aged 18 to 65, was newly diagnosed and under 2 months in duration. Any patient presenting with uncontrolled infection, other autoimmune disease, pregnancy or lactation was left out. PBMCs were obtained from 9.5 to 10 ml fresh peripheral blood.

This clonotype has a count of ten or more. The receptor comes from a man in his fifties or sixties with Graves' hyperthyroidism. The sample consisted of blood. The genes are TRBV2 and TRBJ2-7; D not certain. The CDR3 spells CAGLSLLREATYEQYF. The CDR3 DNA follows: TGTGCCGGCCTCAGCCTACTTCGAGAGGCGACCTACGAGCAGTACTTC.